These 25 T cell receptor beta chains were sequenced from one sample in a study of blood T cell repertoires in COVID-19. Assay used: immunoSEQ multiplex PCR; TCRdb lists only in-frame clones, some missing. The table shows 200,000 to 250,000 clones, with approximately 83% occurring only once. Sample: peripheral blood. Receptor source: a woman in her 30s with COVID-19, enrolled during active disease.

The gene calls are TRBV4-3 and TRBJ2-7; D possibly corresponds to TRBD2 (7 bases). The CDR3 spans 14 residues. Germline CDR1 reads LGHNA; CDR2 reads YSLEER. V was shortened by 4 bases and J by 4 bases, with 14 bases between the two germline ends. DNA of the CDR3: TGCGCCAGCAGCCGGTCCGGGGGGCTATACGAGCAGTACTTC. Its protein is CASSRSGGLYEQYF.

The chain couples TRBV27 to TRBJ2-5, with 9 bases fitting TRBD1. The CDR3 length is 15 residues. Germline CDR1 reads MNHEY; CDR2 reads SMNVEV (reference sequence). With 5 bases clipped from V and 4 bases from J, the junction kept 8 bases outside the gene matches. CDR3 sequence: CASSRRDRVGETQYF. DNA for the CDR3: TGTGCCAGCAGTCGCCGGGACAGGGTAGGAGAGACCCAGTACTTC.

The V call is TRBV30, the J call TRBJ1-1; the D is unclear. The CDR3 runs 13 residues. Germline-derived CDR1 and CDR2 are GTSNPN and SVGIG (reference sequence). The V end lost 3 bases, the J end lost 0 bases, and 8 bases lay between the germline ends. Here the CDR3 DNA reads TGTGCCTGGAGCGTACGGTTGAACACTGAAGCTTTCTTT. Its translation: CAWSVRLNTEAFF.

This clone turned up a few times. One end of the junction varies from germline; a read error may be responsible. This chain connects TRBV11-3 to TRBJ2-3; 9 bases are a match to TRBD2. CDR1 and CDR2 (germline): SGHNT, YENEEA. The CDR3 has 14 amino acids. The CDR3: CASSFSGSKDTQYF. In DNA form, the CDR3 reads TGTGCCAGCAGCTTTAGCGGGAGCAAAGATACGCAGTATTTT.

J is TRBJ2-2 and V is TRBV6-5, with no clear D. The CDR3 extends over 15 amino acids. With 3 bases removed from V and 0 bases from J, the gap between germline ends came to 8 bases. CDR1 is MNHEY and CDR2 is SVGAGI in the germline V gene. Written as DNA, the CDR3 is TGTGCCAGCAGTTATAATGCAGCGAACACCGGGGAGCTGTTTTTT. Residues: CASSYNAANTGELFF.

The V and J genes are TRBV4-3 and TRBJ1-6; 9 bases are shared with TRBD1. The CDR3 extends over 17 amino acids. Germline CDR1 is LGHNA and CDR2 is YSLEER. The V gene end was trimmed by 6 bases and the J gene end by 0 bases; junction bases not matched to a gene: 6. CDR3 protein: CASRHRGRASYNSPLHF. CDR3 nucleotides: TGCGCCAGCAGACACAGGGGGCGGGCCTCCTATAATTCACCCCTCCACTTT.

The chain joins TRBV7-2 to TRBJ2-5; 7 bases match TRBD2. The germline gives CDR1 SGHTA, CDR2 FQGNSA. The V and J ends lost 6 bases and 2 bases, in that order; junction bases with no gene match: 3. This CDR3 has 13 amino acids. The DNA for the CDR3 is TGTGCCAGCAGTCCTAGCGGACAAGAGACCCAGTACTTC. Translating gives CASSPSGQETQYF.

This clone is a singleton in its sample. The gene calls are TRBV18 and TRBJ2-5; a possible D gene is TRBD1 (6 bases). V was clipped by 2 bases and J by 0 bases, with 13 bases between them. Germline V lookup: CDR1 KGHSH, CDR2 LQKENI. The CDR3 is made up of 16 amino acids. The CDR3 reads CASSPKKTGNQETQYF. In DNA, the CDR3 is TGTGCCAGCTCACCAAAGAAAACAGGGAACCAAGAGACCCAGTACTTC.

The rearrangement joins TRBV5-1 to TRBJ2-7; 11 bases fit TRBD2. CDR1 SGHRS and CDR2 YFSETQ come from the germline V gene. V lost 2 bases to trimming and J lost 7 bases; unmatched junction nucleotides: 5. This CDR3 region has 14 residues. The CDR3 reads CASSLLAGEGEQYF. CDR3 DNA sequence: TGCGCCAGCAGCTTACTAGCGGGAGAAGGGGAGCAGTACTTC.

The genes are TRBV5-4 and TRBJ2-5; 11 bases align to TRBD1. The germline gives CDR1 SGHNT, CDR2 YYREEE (reference sequence). This CDR3 is 15 amino acids long. Losses at the gene ends were 4 bases for V and 5 bases for J; bases not matched to a gene: 7. The CDR3 spells CASSPRTGGRETQYF. CDR3 DNA: TGTGCCAGCAGCCCCCGGACAGGGGGCAGGGAGACCCAGTACTTC.

The chain couples TRBV4-1 to TRBJ1-2, with D possibly being TRBD1 (6 bases). Trimming shortened V by 4 bases and J by 7 bases, and 22 bases separated the two germline ends. The CDR3 loop spans 16 amino acids. Germline V CDR1 and CDR2: MGHRA, YSYEKL. The CDR3 is CASSPSGRGPMSGYTF. The CDR3 coding sequence is TGCGCCAGCAGCCCGAGCGGGCGGGGGCCTATGTCTGGCTACACCTTC.

J is TRBJ1-1 and V is TRBV18; perhaps TRBD1 as D (6 bases). The CDR3 is 12 residues long. V gave up 3 bases and J gave up 6 bases, with 8 bases separating them. The germline V gene has CDR1 KGHSH and CDR2 LQKENI. CDR3 DNA sequence: TGTGCCAGCTCACCCAGGGGCCCTGAAGCTTTCTTT. This gives the protein CASSPRGPEAFF.

The chain is built from TRBV5-5 and TRBJ1-6; D may be TRBD1 (5 bases). Germline V gene sequence: CDR1 SGHKS, CDR2 YYEKEE (reference sequence). This CDR3 has 15 residues. Trimming cost V 0 bases and J 4 bases, with 8 bases left between them. The CDR3 DNA follows: TGTGCCAGCAGCTTGGAGGCAGGGTATAATTCACCCCTCCACTTT. It yields the protein CASSLEAGYNSPLHF.

The chain couples TRBV28 to TRBJ1-5; tentatively, D is TRBD1 (5 bases). Germline V gene lookup returns CDR1 MDHEN and CDR2 SYDVKM. V was pared by 7 bases and J by 4 bases, with 14 bases between. This CDR3 has 14 amino acids. CDR3 DNA sequence: TGTGCCAGCAACAGGAAGGGTCCAAATCAGCCCCAGCATTTT. Its protein is CASNRKGPNQPQHF.

This sequence joins TRBV6-6 and TRBJ2-2; tentative D call: TRBD1 (6 bases). Germline loops: CDR1 MNHNY, CDR2 SVGAGI (reference sequence). The CDR3 totals 19 residues. The V and J ends lost 5 bases and 3 bases respectively, with 25 bases between them. The CDR3 loop is CASSGSLKAGTHYTGELFF. CDR3 in DNA: TGTGCCAGCAGTGGATCTCTTAAAGCCGGGACACACTACACCGGGGAGCTGTTTTTT.

The chain links TRBV4-1 to TRBJ2-5, with a tentative D call TRBD2 (6 bases). V lost 1 base and J lost 5, with 14 bases in between. The CDR3 runs 15 residues. Germline V gives CDR1 MGHRA, CDR2 YSYEKL. The CDR3 loop is CASSQVTGSTETQYF. In DNA, the CDR3 is TGCGCCAGCAGCCAAGTAACCGGGAGCACGGAGACCCAGTACTTC.

This clone came up once. V and J are TRBV7-9 and TRBJ2-1, with 7 bases aligning to TRBD2. V dropped 1 base and J dropped 1; count of bases not matched to a gene: 7. Germline V gene data show CDR1 as SEHNR and CDR2 as FQNEAQ (reference sequence). The CDR3 runs 17 residues. For the CDR3, the DNA is TGTGCCAGCAGCTTAGACCTTACGGGAGGATCCTACAATGAGCAGTTCTTC. It encodes CASSLDLTGGSYNEQFF.

V gene TRBV30 combines with J gene TRBJ1-5; 7 bases agree with TRBD1. This CDR3 is 14 amino acids long. V trimming: 2 bases; J trimming: 4 bases; junction bases outside the gene matches: 5. In germline, CDR1 is GTSNPN, CDR2 SVGIG (reference sequence). In nucleotides, the CDR3 is TGTGCCTGGAGTATCGGGACAGTTAATCAGCCCCAGCATTTT. It translates to CAWSIGTVNQPQHF.

This clone came up a few times. The chain joins TRBV3-1 (or the pseudogene TRBV3-2) to TRBJ2-3, with D possibly being TRBD2 (7 bases). The germline gives CDR1 LGHDT, CDR2 YNNKEL (reference sequence). The CDR3 loop spans 13 amino acids. With 3 bases removed from V and 9 bases from J, the gap between germline ends came to 13 bases. CDR3 in DNA: TGTGCCAGCAGCCAGAGGGAGGGGGGCACGCAGTATTTT. Translated: CASSQREGGTQYF.

The rearrangement joins TRBV19 to TRBJ1-2; D gene uncertain. V was clipped by 3 bases and J by 6 bases, with 23 bases between them. CDR1 is LNHDA and CDR2 is SQIVND in the germline V gene (reference sequence). The CDR3 covers 17 residues. The CDR3 DNA reads as TGTGCCAGTAGTATCACGATCGGGGTCCCAACGGAGGATGGCTACACCTTC. This codes for CASSITIGVPTEDGYTF. Drawing the rest from reference TRBV19 and TRBJ1-2, the complete variable domain is DGGITQSPKYLFRKEGQNVTLSCEQNLNHDAMYWYRQDPGQGLRLIYYSQIVNDFQKGDIAEGYSVSREKKESFPLTVTSAQKNPTAFYLCASSITIGVPTEDGYTFGSGTRLTVV.

The chain recombines TRBV19 with TRBJ1-5; TRBD1 matches at 8 bases. The CDR3 extends over 14 amino acids. Germline lookup yields CDR1 LNHDA and CDR2 SQIVND (reference sequence). J gave up 7 bases and V 4 bases, and 6 bases lay outside the gene matches. In nucleotides, the CDR3 is TGTGCCAGTAGTACGGGACAGGTCCAACAGCCCCAGCATTTT. Its protein is CASSTGQVQQPQHF.

The chain recombines TRBV20-1 with TRBJ2-5; no firm D call. Germline CDR1 reads DFQATT; CDR2 reads SNEGSKA (reference sequence). The CDR3 loop spans 13 amino acids. V was cut by 3 bases and J by 2 bases, with 10 bases left in between. CDR3 amino acids: CSASLPRQETQYF. CDR3 nucleotides: TGCAGTGCTAGTCTTCCTAGGCAAGAGACCCAGTACTTC.

This clone was seen once. The chain recombines TRBV18 with TRBJ1-3; D is possibly TRBD1 (6 bases). Trimming took off 0 bases at V and 2 bases at J, with 11 bases between the two ends. Germline assignment: CDR1 KGHSH and CDR2 LQKENI. This CDR3 region has 16 residues. The CDR3 bases are TGTGCCAGCTCACCACCATTTGGGGGCACTGGAAACACCATATATTTT. Its translation: CASSPPFGGTGNTIYF.

The sample holds one count of this clone. The gene calls are TRBV5-1 and TRBJ1-2; tentatively, D is TRBD1 (5 bases). V gave up 4 bases and J gave up 8 bases, with 12 bases separating them. In germline, CDR1 is SGHRS, CDR2 YFSETQ. The length of the CDR3 is 12 residues. The CDR3 DNA follows: TGCGCCAGCAGCGCCGGGACTGGGGGCTACACCTTC. This encodes CASSAGTGGYTF.

The table lists this clone with a count of one. This CDR3 is also generated by other DNA sequences in the sample. V gene TRBV6-2 or TRBV6-3 combines with J gene TRBJ2-1; TRBD2 is a possible D gene (7 bases). The germline V and J ends were trimmed by 2 bases and 4 bases, with 9 bases remaining between them. The CDR3 has 14 amino acids. The germline CDR1 and CDR2 sequences are MNHEY and SVGEGT. CDR3: CASSYGGAYNEQFF. CDR3 nucleotides: TGTGCCAGCAGTTACGGGGGGGCTTACAATGAGCAGTTCTTC.